Presented here are 22 T cell receptor beta chains from one specimen sequenced in a study of blood T cell repertoires in COVID-19. Measured with immunoSEQ multiplex PCR; TCRdb has only the in-frame clones, and not every one. The data hold 150,000 to 200,000 clones, with around four fifths observed a single time. Sequenced material: PBMCs or T cells enriched from blood (not recorded which). The receptors shown here come from a man between 70 and 80 years old who had been exposed to COVID-19.

The CDR3 is CASSQDSGSTDTQYF. In nucleotides, the CDR3 is TGTGCCAGCAGCCAAGATTCGGGGAGCACAGATACGCAGTATTTT. The rearrangement joins TRBV4-2 to TRBJ2-3; TRBD2 might be the D (5 bases). The V and J ends lost 0 bases and 0 bases respectively, with 7 bases between them. CDR3 length: 15 residues. Germline V gene lookup returns CDR1 LGHNA and CDR2 YNFKEQ.

Comment on this clone: The junction and the germline gene differ at one end; a read error may be behind it. The V gene is TRBV9, the J gene TRBJ1-6; 7 bases agree with TRBD1. The germline V gene encodes CDR1 SGDLS and CDR2 YYNGEE. There are 16 residues in the CDR3. As DNA, the CDR3 is TGTGCCAGCAGCGAGGGGGGACAGCACCGTTTTTCATCCCTCCACTTT. Its protein product is CASSEGGQHRFSSLHF.

This sequence joins TRBV5-1 and TRBJ2-5; 9 bases align to TRBD2. This CDR3 is 12 amino acids long. The V gene's germline CDR1 is SGHRS and CDR2 YFSETQ. With V trimmed by 7 bases and J by 5 bases, 3 bases remained unmatched. CDR3 sequence reads: CASAGGVETQYF. CDR3 in DNA: TGCGCCAGCGCGGGAGGGGTTGAGACCCAGTACTTC.

This clone was counted a single time. The rearrangement joins TRBV2 to TRBJ2-3; D not certain. The length of the CDR3 is 12 residues. V gave up 6 bases and J gave up 0 bases, with 4 bases separating them. Germline V gives CDR1 SNHLY, CDR2 FYNNEI. The CDR3 nucleotides read TGTGCCAGCAGCCTCAGCACAGATACGCAGTATTTT. Translation: CASSLSTDTQYF.

The V and J genes are TRBV6-5 and TRBJ1-5; TRBD1 aligns across 8 bases. Germline V gene data show CDR1 as MNHEY and CDR2 as SVGAGI. The CDR3 covers 14 residues. Trimming took 6 bases from V and 5 from J; bases not matched to a gene: 6. The CDR3 DNA sequence: TGTGCCAGCAGGTGGACAGGGAGAGATCAGCCCCAGCATTTT. This gives the protein CASRWTGRDQPQHF.

V usage is TRBV7-2 and J usage is TRBJ2-3, with 8 bases identical to TRBD2. The germline gives CDR1 SGHTA, CDR2 FQGNSA. J gave up 6 bases and V 5 bases, and 19 bases lay outside the gene matches. This CDR3 region has 18 residues. The CDR3 DNA reads as TGTGCCAGCAGCCCGCGGGGGGCGGGAGGATTCGGGGTGGATACGCAGTATTTT. Amino acid sequence: CASSPRGAGGFGVDTQYF. The full variable domain, completed using reference TRBV7-2 and TRBJ2-3, is GAGVSQSPSNKVTEKGKDVELRCDPISGHTALYWYRQSLGQGLEFLIYFQGNSAPDKSGLPSDRFSAERTGGSVSTLTIQRTQQEDSAVYLCASSPRGAGGFGVDTQYFGPGTRLTVL.

This clone was seen only a few times. This chain joins TRBV9 and TRBJ2-7; TRBD2 aligns across 8 bases. Germline V gene data show CDR1 as SGDLS and CDR2 as YYNGEE. With 5 bases clipped from V and 2 bases from J, the junction kept 0 bases outside the gene matches. The CDR3 spans 12 residues. CDR3 protein: CASRLAAYEQYF. The CDR3 coding sequence is TGTGCCAGCAGACTAGCGGCCTACGAGCAGTACTTC.

The chain links TRBV29-1 to TRBJ2-2; D unresolved. The CDR3 sequence is 16 residues long. Germline values: CDR1 SQVTM, CDR2 ANQGSEA. With 5 bases removed from V and 4 bases from J, the gap between germline ends came to 20 bases. The CDR3 region is CSVRNSLTSGTGELFF. CDR3 sequence (DNA): TGCAGCGTTAGGAACAGTCTAACCAGTGGCACCGGGGAGCTGTTTTTT.

The chain is built from TRBV7-6 and TRBJ2-7; maybe TRBD1 (5 bases). Trimming removed 5 bases from V and 2 bases from J, with 10 bases in between. CDR3 size: 13 residues. Germline V gene sequence: CDR1 SGHVS, CDR2 FNYEAQ. CDR3 coding DNA: TGTGCCAGCAGCACCGACAGAGCCTACGAGCAGTACTTC. Its protein is CASSTDRAYEQYF. The variable domain in full, completed from reference TRBV7-6 and TRBJ2-7, reads GAGVSQSPRYKVTKRGQDVALRCDPISGHVSLYWYRQALGQGPEFLTYFNYEAQQDKSGLPNDRFSAERPEGSISTLTIQRTEQRDSAMYRCASSTDRAYEQYFGPGTRLTVT.

V is TRBV19 and J is TRBJ1-1; D is unclear. Germline values: CDR1 LNHDA, CDR2 SQIVND (reference sequence). The CDR3 length is 16 residues. The germline V and J ends were trimmed by 6 bases and 5 bases, with 22 bases remaining between them. This CDR3 reads CASRMEGLSSGTEAFF. For the CDR3, the DNA is TGTGCCAGTAGGATGGAGGGTTTATCGAGTGGTACTGAAGCTTTCTTT.

This clone was counted a single time. The rearrangement joins TRBV19 to TRBJ1-2; D not certain. Trimming stripped 1 base from V and 8 bases from J, with 26 bases between. The CDR3 spans 18 residues. CDR1 and CDR2 (germline): LNHDA, SQIVND (reference sequence). The CDR3, as DNA: TGTGCCAGTAGTATAGGCTCTCCGACCCGAGGAGGAAGCTTCGGCTACACCTTC. Its translation is CASSIGSPTRGGSFGYTF. Full variable domain (remainder filled in from reference TRBV19 and TRBJ1-2): DGGITQSPKYLFRKEGQNVTLSCEQNLNHDAMYWYRQDPGQGLRLIYYSQIVNDFQKGDIAEGYSVSREKKESFPLTVTSAQKNPTAFYLCASSIGSPTRGGSFGYTFGSGTRLTVV.

This clone was recorded only once. The V gene is TRBV28, the J gene TRBJ2-7, with 9 bases that match TRBD1. V was pared by 3 bases and J by 6 bases, with 6 bases of the junction left unmatched. CDR1 is MDHEN and CDR2 is SYDVKM in the germline V gene. The CDR3 extends over 14 amino acids. The CDR3 protein is CASSFTTTGGEQYF. CDR3 DNA: TGTGCCAGCAGTTTCACGACGACAGGGGGCGAGCAGTACTTC.

The chain recombines TRBV5-1 with TRBJ2-2, with a possible D match to TRBD1 (6 bases). Per germline, CDR1 SGHRS and CDR2 YFSETQ. This CDR3 is 15 amino acids long. V lost 2 bases, J lost 2 bases, and 10 bases lay in between. The CDR3 nucleotides are TGCGCCAGCAGCTTCCGGGACACCAACACCGGGGAGCTGTTTTTT. Translated: CASSFRDTNTGELFF.

The J gene is TRBJ2-7, the V gene TRBV11-3; 9 bases are a match to TRBD1. Losses at the gene ends were 5 bases for V and 4 bases for J; bases not matched to a gene: 9. CDR1 is SGHNT and CDR2 is YENEEA in the germline V gene. The CDR3 contains 15 residues. The CDR3 sequence: CASSAQGASVYEQYF. CDR3 nucleotide sequence: TGTGCCAGCAGCGCACAGGGGGCATCTGTTTACGAGCAGTACTTC. The full variable domain, its missing parts supplied by reference TRBV11-3 and TRBJ2-7, is EAGVVQSPRYKIIEKKQPVAFWCNPISGHNTLYWYLQNLGQGPELLIRYENEEAVDDSQLPKDRFSAERLKGVDSTLKIQPAELGDSAVYLCASSAQGASVYEQYFGPGTRLTVT.

The CDR3 nucleotides read TGCGCCAGCAGCCCGGGACAGGCGACCGCGCCCCAGCATTTT. It codes for CASSPGQATAPQHF. The chain recombines TRBV5-1 with TRBJ1-5; 8 bases are shared with TRBD1. V shed 4 bases, J shed 9 bases, and the junction held 9 bases outside the gene matches. The CDR3 spans 14 residues. CDR1 is SGHRS, CDR2 YFSETQ, per germline.

The rearrangement joins TRBV5-4 to TRBJ2-1, with D tentatively TRBD1 (6 bases). The V end was cut by 3 bases, the J end by 6 bases, with 16 bases between. The CDR3 has 15 residues. Germline CDR1 and CDR2: SGHNT and YYREEE (reference sequence). The CDR3 spells CASSSGQSLGNEQFF. As DNA, the CDR3 is TGTGCCAGCAGCTCCGGACAGTCCTTGGGCAATGAGCAGTTCTTC.

The CDR3 reads CASSLMGADIQYF. The DNA of the CDR3 is TGTGCCAGCAGCTTAATGGGTGCGGACATTCAGTACTTC. The chain is built from TRBV13 and TRBJ2-4; D unresolved. Per germline, CDR1 PRHDT and CDR2 FYEKMQ (reference sequence). This CDR3 contains 13 residues. Trimming left V 2 bases short and J 8 bases short, with 10 bases between.

The chain links TRBV27 to TRBJ2-1; tentatively, D is TRBD1 (6 bases). The V end lost 3 bases, the J end lost 5 bases, and 11 bases lay between the germline ends. The CDR3 covers 14 residues. The V gene's germline CDR1 is MNHEY and CDR2 SMNVEV (reference sequence). CDR3 protein: CASSFWTDNNEQFF. For the CDR3, the DNA is TGTGCCAGCAGTTTCTGGACAGATAACAATGAGCAGTTCTTC.

This chain uses TRBV9 with TRBJ1-4; D unresolved. The CDR3 contains 16 residues. With 0 bases removed from V and 0 bases from J, the gap between germline ends came to 9 bases. CDR1 is SGDLS, CDR2 YYNGEE, per germline. The CDR3 protein is CASSVAPLATNEKLFF. For the CDR3, the DNA is TGTGCCAGCAGCGTAGCCCCCCTTGCAACTAATGAAAAACTGTTTTTT.

The V and J genes are TRBV5-4 and TRBJ1-2; TRBD1 matches 9 bases. CDR1 is SGHNT and CDR2 is YYREEE in the germline V gene (reference sequence). Unmatched junction bases numbered 10, after V lost 4 bases and J lost 6 bases. There are 15 residues in the CDR3. CDR3 residues: CASSTGQGSFNGYTF. As DNA, the CDR3 is TGTGCCAGCAGCACCGGACAGGGGAGTTTTAATGGCTACACCTTC.

The CDR3 nucleotides read TGTGCCAGTAGTCCTCGGTATGCGAGGGACTATGGCTACACCTTC. Translating gives CASSPRYARDYGYTF. The chain has TRBV19 and TRBJ1-2; D gene unclear. CDR3 length equals 15 residues. Per the germline V gene, CDR1 is LNHDA and CDR2 is SQIVND (reference sequence). V dropped 5 bases and J dropped 3 bases, with 16 bases sitting between them.

The rearrangement joins TRBV12-3 or TRBV12-4 to TRBJ1-3; no clear D gene. The CDR3 is 13 amino acids. V was trimmed by 6 bases and J by 2 bases, leaving 8 bases between them. The CDR3 nucleotides read TGTGCCAGCAGCCTGGCAACTGGAAACACCATATATTTT. This translates into CASSLATGNTIYF.